These 13 T cell receptor beta chains originate from one sample sequenced in a study of identical twins. TCRdb called the 5' RACE reads again in MiXCR, with one record for every CDR3 protein. The sample lists 250,000 or so distinct CDR3 sequences; approximately 8.3% were seen once. These records were also assigned to another study, of yellow fever vaccine responses in identical twins.

The sequencing input was CD8+ T cells sorted from blood. These receptors came from a woman between 18 and 30 years old in good health.

This clonotype was counted many times. CDR3 DNA sequence: TGTGCCAGCAGCTTCGGTTCTGAAGCTTTCTTT. Residues: CASSFGSEAFF. The chain recombines TRBV7-9 with TRBJ1-1; D unresolved. V was clipped by 3 bases and J by 6 bases, with 5 bases between them. The CDR3 has 11 amino acids. Germline-derived CDR1 and CDR2 are SEHNR and FQNEAQ (reference sequence).

This rearrangement joins TRBV9 to TRBJ2-7; 10 positions match TRBD2. The CDR3 has 16 residues. The V and J ends lost 0 bases and 3 bases, in that order; junction bases with no gene match: 6. CDR1 SGDLS and CDR2 YYNGEE come from the germline V gene. The CDR3, as DNA: TGTGCCAGCAGCGTAGTAAGTGGACTAGCGGTCTACGAGCAGTACTTC. Translation gives CASSVVSGLAVYEQYF.

Only a few counts were recorded for this clonotype. CDR3 nucleotides: TGTGCCAGCAGTCCGGGGGGGGTTTCCTACAATGAGCAGTTCTTC. Encoded protein: CASSPGGVSYNEQFF. The chain joins TRBV6-1 to TRBJ2-1, with 8 positions matching TRBD2. V was clipped by 5 bases and J by 1 base; unmatched bases: 4. This CDR3 has 15 amino acids. Germline lookup yields CDR1 MNHNS and CDR2 SASEGT.

This clonotype has at least ten counts. The chain links TRBV20-1 to TRBJ1-5; 7 bases line up with TRBD1. The V segment lost 5 bases and the J segment 5 bases; nucleotides outside the gene matches: 9. Germline V gene data show CDR1 as DFQATT and CDR2 as SNEGSKA (reference sequence). This CDR3 region has 14 residues. In DNA, the CDR3 is TGCAGTGCTCGACAGGGTTTTGAGTATCAGCCCCAGCATTTT. Its protein product is CSARQGFEYQPQHF.

The chain has TRBV6-5 and TRBJ1-2; D ambiguous. The germline V gene encodes CDR1 MNHEY and CDR2 SVGAGI. The CDR3 extends over 16 amino acids. Trimming took 4 bases from V and 3 from J, leaving 18 bases between them. For the CDR3, the DNA is TGTGCCAGCAGTTCGAGGACGCGGTGGAGGTACTATGGCTACACCTTC. Translated, it gives CASSSRTRWRYYGYTF.

The chain combines TRBV11-1 with TRBJ2-2; possible D gene TRBD1, 6 bases. Between the trimmed V and J ends, which lost 3 bases and 0 bases, there was a span of 14 bases. Germline CDR1 is SGHAT and CDR2 is FQDESV (reference sequence). The CDR3 totals 17 residues. The CDR3, as DNA: TGTGCCAGCAGCTTTCTCAGGGGCAAAGCGAACACCGGGGAGCTGTTTTTT. This codes for CASSFLRGKANTGELFF. The full variable domain, rest sourced from reference TRBV11-1 and TRBJ2-2, is EAEVAQSPRYKITEKSQAVAFWCDPISGHATLYWYRQILGQGPELLVQFQDESVVDDSQLPKDRFSAERLKGVDSTLKIQPAELGDSAMYLCASSFLRGKANTGELFFGEGSRLTVL.

This clonotype was recorded many times. A read error may produce the germline difference seen at one junction end. This rearrangement joins TRBV4-1 to TRBJ2-1, with 13 bases matching TRBD2. This CDR3 comprises 15 residues. Per the germline V gene, CDR1 is MGHRA and CDR2 is YSYEKL. CDR3 DNA sequence: TGTGCCAGCAGCCAGGGACTAGCGGGGTACAATGAGCAGTTCTTC. This translates into CASSQGLAGYNEQFF.

This clonotype was counted only a few times. The chain carries TRBV12-3 or TRBV12-4 and TRBJ2-4; 8 bases fit TRBD1. The V segment lost 7 bases and the J segment 3 bases; nucleotides outside the gene matches: 5. The CDR3 is 14 amino acids. CDR3 nucleotides: TGTGCCAGCAAGGACAGGGCTGGCAAAAACATTCAGTACTTC. Encoded protein: CASKDRAGKNIQYF.

The rearrangement links TRBV7-2 to TRBJ2-7; 7 bases are shared with TRBD1. The trim removed 5 bases at V and 5 bases at J, leaving 6 bases unmatched. This CDR3 is 13 amino acids long. Germline values: CDR1 SGHTA, CDR2 FQGNSA. The CDR3 reads CASSLLTGNEQYF. The CDR3 nucleotides read TGTGCCAGCAGCCTACTGACAGGGAACGAGCAGTACTTC.

This clonotype turned up a few times. J is TRBJ1-1 and V is TRBV15, with D unclear. There are 12 residues in the CDR3. Trimming shortened V by 3 bases and J by 3 bases, and 5 bases separated the two germline ends. Germline CDR1 is LNHNV and CDR2 is YYDKDF (reference sequence). The chain's CDR3 is CATSRWDTEAFF. The DNA for the CDR3 is TGTGCCACCAGCAGGTGGGACACTGAAGCTTTCTTT.

This clonotype was seen many times. V usage is TRBV4-1 and J usage is TRBJ2-7; tentative D call: TRBD2 (5 bases). The CDR3 loop spans 14 amino acids. V was pared by 0 bases and J by 5 bases, with 11 bases between. Germline V gives CDR1 MGHRA, CDR2 YSYEKL. The DNA for the CDR3 is TGCGCCAGCAGCCAAGAGGACCCGAGGGACGAGCAGTACTTC. Amino acid sequence: CASSQEDPRDEQYF.

V usage is TRBV7-2 and J usage is TRBJ2-7, with D uncertain. CDR1 is SGHTA and CDR2 is FQGNSA in the germline V gene. This CDR3 spans 13 amino acids. The V end lost 5 bases, the J end lost 2 bases, and 10 bases lay between the germline ends. In nucleotides, the CDR3 is TGTGCCAGCAGCCCCCTCGAGGCCTACGAGCAGTACTTC. Residues: CASSPLEAYEQYF. The entire variable domain, with the rest obtained from reference TRBV7-2 and TRBJ2-7, is as follows: GAGVSQSPSNKVTEKGKDVELRCDPISGHTALYWYRQSLGQGLEFLIYFQGNSAPDKSGLPSDRFSAERTGGSVSTLTIQRTQQEDSAVYLCASSPLEAYEQYFGPGTRLTVT.

The chain employs TRBV20-1 and TRBJ1-6; possibly TRBD1 for D (6 bases). This CDR3 is built from 16 residues. Germline V gene data show CDR1 as DFQATT and CDR2 as SNEGSKA (reference sequence). The V and J ends lost 0 bases and 5 bases respectively, with 14 bases between them. The CDR3 reads CSAREIGQLDNSPLHF. As DNA, the CDR3 is TGCAGTGCTAGAGAAATCGGACAGCTCGATAATTCACCCCTCCACTTT.